Given below is one TCR beta chain in context. This sample is drawn from a study of blood T cell repertoires in COVID-19. CDR3 size: 14 residues. V shed 0 bases and J 6 bases; nucleotides not matched to a gene: 5. The germline CDR1 and CDR2 sequences are SGHAT and FQNNGV. The method was immunoSEQ multiplex PCR; TCRdb's version includes in-frame clones alone and lacks a portion of them. The sample shows roughly 200,000 clones, 65% to 85% of them seen only once. This receptor was identified in a man aged 40-49 years with active or convalescent COVID-19. Sequenced sample: peripheral blood. The chain is built from TRBV11-2 and TRBJ2-7; the match to TRBD1 covers 7 bases. The CDR3 spells CASSLDPTGLEQYF. The DNA for the CDR3 is TGTGCCAGCAGCTTAGACCCGACAGGGCTCGAGCAGTACTTC.